The T cell receptor beta chain under discussion was sequenced for a study of T cell responses to AZD1222 COVID-19 vaccine. Clones were read by immunoSEQ multiplex PCR, and TCRdb kept only the in-frame ones, dropping some. The sample holds tens of thousands of clones, 80% seen once. Pooled samples include second doses given at about 4 or 12 weeks. With 0 bases removed from V and 6 bases from J, the gap between germline ends came to 14 bases. This CDR3 contains 16 residues. The germline CDR1 and CDR2 sequences are MNHEY and SVGAGI. V and J are TRBV6-5 and TRBJ2-2; D assignment may be TRBD1 or TRBD2 (6 bases each). The clonotype was recovered from an adult who received the AZD1222 COVID-19 vaccine. Sequenced material: peripheral blood, taken 28 days after the second AZD1222 dose. The CDR3 sequence: CASSYSRGGGPGELFF. CDR3 coding DNA: TGTGCCAGCAGTTACTCCAGGGGTGGAGGGCCCGGGGAGCTGTTTTTT.